The 9 T cell receptor beta chains reported below all come from one sample, sequenced in a study of shared clonotypes between healthy human individuals. Profiling relied on immunoSEQ multiplex PCR, and the TCRdb table lists in-frame clones only, not all of them. The sample carries about half a million clones, roughly 80% recorded once. The specimen was PBMCs. The receptor source for this set is a middle-aged woman in good health. Some clones in this sample may be carry-over from other donors' samples.

V is TRBV6-1 and J is TRBJ1-5; tentatively, D is TRBD1 (5 bases). The germline V and J ends were trimmed by 6 bases and 7 bases, with 13 bases remaining between them. The CDR3 runs to 13 residues. The germline CDR1 and CDR2 sequences are MNHNS and SASEGT. The CDR3 is CASRDTSGQPQHF. The CDR3 coding sequence is TGTGCCAGCAGGGACACTTCGGGGCAGCCCCAGCATTTT.

The chain employs TRBV5-1 and TRBJ2-3, with TRBD2 matching over 9 bases. Germline-derived CDR1 and CDR2 are SGHRS and YFSETQ. The J segment lost 2 bases and the V segment lost 0 bases, leaving 4 bases of the junction unmatched. The CDR3 has 16 amino acids. CDR3 sequence reads: CASSLEPSGNTDTQYF. The CDR3 bases are TGCGCCAGCAGCTTGGAGCCTAGCGGGAACACAGATACGCAGTATTTT.

The CDR3 loop reads CASSIVPLQGNYGYTF. In DNA form, the CDR3 reads TGTGCCAGTAGTATAGTCCCCTTACAGGGAAACTATGGCTACACCTTC. The rearrangement links TRBV19 to TRBJ1-2, with D tentatively TRBD1 (6 bases). This CDR3 has 16 amino acids. The V end was cut by 1 base, the J end by 2 bases, with 14 bases between. Germline V gene sequence: CDR1 LNHDA, CDR2 SQIVND (reference sequence).

This clone was counted a few times. The rearrangement joins TRBV5-3 to TRBJ2-2, with 13 bases fitting TRBD2. TRBV5-3 is classed as an ORF, of uncertain function. J lost 7 bases, V lost 4 bases, and 10 bases had no gene match. The CDR3 length is 17 residues. CDR3: CARSEIRTSGSNGELFF. DNA of the CDR3: TGTGCCAGAAGCGAAATCCGGACTAGCGGGAGTAACGGGGAGCTGTTTTTT.

V gene TRBV7-2 combines with J gene TRBJ1-1, with D possibly matching TRBD1 (6 bases). This CDR3 contains 17 residues. The V end lost 4 bases, the J end lost 4 bases, and 22 bases lay between the germline ends. Germline loops: CDR1 SGHTA, CDR2 FQGNSA. CDR3 loop: CASSSSFPDRSSTEAFF. The CDR3 bases are TGTGCCAGCAGCTCCTCATTCCCCGACAGGTCGAGCACTGAAGCTTTCTTT.

The chain has TRBV27 and TRBJ2-5; 12 nucleotides match TRBD2. Germline lookup yields CDR1 MNHEY and CDR2 SMNVEV (reference sequence). Unmatched junction bases numbered 6, after V lost 0 bases and J lost 7 bases. The CDR3 spans 16 residues. The CDR3 loop reads CASSLSGTSGHRTQYF. The CDR3 DNA sequence: TGTGCCAGCAGTTTATCCGGGACTAGCGGGCACCGGACCCAGTACTTC.

This chain uses TRBV6-1 with TRBJ2-3; unclear D gene. With 4 bases removed from V and 2 bases from J, the gap between germline ends came to 4 bases. Germline loops: CDR1 MNHNS, CDR2 SASEGT. The CDR3 runs to 12 residues. The CDR3 DNA is TGTGCCAGCAGTGTGGTCACAGATACGCAGTATTTT. Encoded protein: CASSVVTDTQYF.

The chain combines TRBV27 with TRBJ1-5, with 8 bases matching TRBD1. After removal of 3 bases from V and 6 bases from J, the junction contained 7 bases not matched to a gene. CDR3 length equals 15 residues. Germline CDR1 and CDR2: MNHEY and SMNVEV (reference sequence). CDR3 bases: TGTGCCAGCAGTTTCTCTCGACAGGGGACTCAGCCCCAGCATTTT. Translated, it gives CASSFSRQGTQPQHF.

This chain uses TRBV7-3 with TRBJ2-1; 10 positions match TRBD1. Germline CDR1 and CDR2: SGHTA and FQGTGA. V was clipped by 4 bases and J by 5 bases; unmatched bases: 5. This CDR3 contains 15 residues. CDR3 sequence: CASSWDRGSHNEQFF. The CDR3 nucleotides are TGTGCCAGCAGCTGGGACAGGGGTAGTCACAATGAGCAGTTCTTC.